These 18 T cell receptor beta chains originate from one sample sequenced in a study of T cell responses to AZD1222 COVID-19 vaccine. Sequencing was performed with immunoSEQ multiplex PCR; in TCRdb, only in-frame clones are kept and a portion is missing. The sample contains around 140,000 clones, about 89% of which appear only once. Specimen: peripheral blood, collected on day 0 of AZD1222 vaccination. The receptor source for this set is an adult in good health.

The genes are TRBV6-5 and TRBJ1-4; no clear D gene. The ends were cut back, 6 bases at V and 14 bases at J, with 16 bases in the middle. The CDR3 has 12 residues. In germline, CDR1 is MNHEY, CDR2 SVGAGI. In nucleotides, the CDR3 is TGTGCCAGCAGCCGTGACGGAGCTCCCCTGTTTTTT. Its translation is CASSRDGAPLFF.

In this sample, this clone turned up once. As DNA, the CDR3 is TGTGCCAGTACCTTTCAGCCCCAGCATTTT. This codes for CASTFQPQHF. The rearrangement uses TRBV6-9 and TRBJ1-5; D remains unclear. Germline CDR1 is MNHGY and CDR2 is SVAAGI. This CDR3 spans 10 amino acids. With 9 bases removed from V and 6 bases from J, the gap between germline ends came to 6 bases.

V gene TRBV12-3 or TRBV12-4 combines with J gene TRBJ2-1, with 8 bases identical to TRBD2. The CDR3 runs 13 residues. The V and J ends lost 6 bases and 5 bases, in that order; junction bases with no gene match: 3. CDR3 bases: TGTGCCAGCAGCCCACTAGCGGACAATGAGCAGTTCTTC. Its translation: CASSPLADNEQFF.

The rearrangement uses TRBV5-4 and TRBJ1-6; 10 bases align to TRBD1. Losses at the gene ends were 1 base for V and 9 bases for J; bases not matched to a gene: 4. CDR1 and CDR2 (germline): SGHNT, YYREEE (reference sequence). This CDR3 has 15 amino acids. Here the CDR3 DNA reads TGTGCCAGCAGCTTGTCCGGGACAGGGGCTTCACCCCTCCACTTT. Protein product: CASSLSGTGASPLHF.

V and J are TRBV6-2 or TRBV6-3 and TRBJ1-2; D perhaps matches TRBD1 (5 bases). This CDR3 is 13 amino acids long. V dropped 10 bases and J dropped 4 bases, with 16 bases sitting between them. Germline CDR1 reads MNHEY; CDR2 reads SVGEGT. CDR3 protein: CATNPGGVYGYTF. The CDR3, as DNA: TGTGCCACCAACCCTGGGGGTGTCTATGGCTACACCTTC.

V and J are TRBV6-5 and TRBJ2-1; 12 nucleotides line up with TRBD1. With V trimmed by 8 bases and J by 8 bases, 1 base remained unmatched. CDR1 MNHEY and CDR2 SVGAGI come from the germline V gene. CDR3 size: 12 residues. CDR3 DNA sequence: TGTGCCAGCCGGGACAGGGGGCATGAGCAGTTCTTC. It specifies CASRDRGHEQFF.

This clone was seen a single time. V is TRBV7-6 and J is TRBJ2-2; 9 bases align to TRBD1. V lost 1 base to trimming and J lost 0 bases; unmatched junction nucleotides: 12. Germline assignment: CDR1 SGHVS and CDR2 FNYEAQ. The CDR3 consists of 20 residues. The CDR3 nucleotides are TGTGCCAGCAGCTTAGTGGTTGCGACAGGGGGTTTTTCGAACACCGGGGAGCTGTTTTTT. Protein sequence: CASSLVVATGGFSNTGELFF.

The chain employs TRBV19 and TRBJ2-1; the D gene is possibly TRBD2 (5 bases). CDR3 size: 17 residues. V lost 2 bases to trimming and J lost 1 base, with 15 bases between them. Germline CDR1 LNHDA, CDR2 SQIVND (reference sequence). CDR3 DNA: TGTGCCAGTAGTATACGGCTAGCCCCAACATCCTACAATGAGCAGTTCTTC. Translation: CASSIRLAPTSYNEQFF.

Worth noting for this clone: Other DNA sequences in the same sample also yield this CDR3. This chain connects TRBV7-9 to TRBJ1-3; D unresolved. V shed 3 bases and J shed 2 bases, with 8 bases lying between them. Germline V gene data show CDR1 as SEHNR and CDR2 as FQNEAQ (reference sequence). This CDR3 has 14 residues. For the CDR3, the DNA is TGTGCCAGCAGCTTTCTAACGGCTGGAAACACCATATATTTT. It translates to CASSFLTAGNTIYF. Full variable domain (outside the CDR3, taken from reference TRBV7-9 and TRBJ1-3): DTGVSQNPRHKITKRGQNVTFRCDPISEHNRLYWYRQTLGQGPEFLTYFQNEAQLEKSRLLSDRFSAERPKGSFSTLEIQRTEQGDSAMYLCASSFLTAGNTIYFGEGSWLTVV.

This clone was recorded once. The CDR3 protein is CAWSVAGGQPQHF. In DNA form, the CDR3 reads TGTGCCTGGAGTGTAGCCGGGGGGCAGCCCCAGCATTTT. The chain links TRBV30 to TRBJ1-5, with D maybe TRBD1 (5 bases). V was shortened by 0 bases and J by 7 bases, with 10 bases between the two germline ends. The length of the CDR3 is 13 residues. From germline, CDR1 is GTSNPN and CDR2 SVGIG (reference sequence).

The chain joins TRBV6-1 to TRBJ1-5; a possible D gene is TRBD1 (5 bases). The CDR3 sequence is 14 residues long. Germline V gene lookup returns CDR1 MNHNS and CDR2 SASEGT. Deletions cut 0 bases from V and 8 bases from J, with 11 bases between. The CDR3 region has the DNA TGTGCCAGCAGTGAAGCTGGGGGGGTTAAGCCCCAGCATTTT. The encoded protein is CASSEAGGVKPQHF.

CDR3 loop: CASSYSGQGAGNTIYF. The CDR3 coding sequence is TGTGCCAGCAGTTACTCGGGACAGGGGGCCGGAAACACCATATATTTT. The V gene is TRBV6-6, the J gene TRBJ1-3, with 12 bases lining up with TRBD1. This CDR3 has 16 residues. Germline values: CDR1 MNHNY, CDR2 SVGAGI (reference sequence). V trimming: 0 bases; J trimming: 4 bases; junction bases outside the gene matches: 1.

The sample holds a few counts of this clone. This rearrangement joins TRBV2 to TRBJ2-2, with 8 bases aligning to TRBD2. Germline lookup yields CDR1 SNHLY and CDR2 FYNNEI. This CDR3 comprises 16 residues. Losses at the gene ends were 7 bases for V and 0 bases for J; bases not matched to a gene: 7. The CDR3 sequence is CASTPPGGANTGELFF. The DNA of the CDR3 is TGTGCCAGCACTCCGCCGGGGGGGGCGAACACCGGGGAGCTGTTTTTT.

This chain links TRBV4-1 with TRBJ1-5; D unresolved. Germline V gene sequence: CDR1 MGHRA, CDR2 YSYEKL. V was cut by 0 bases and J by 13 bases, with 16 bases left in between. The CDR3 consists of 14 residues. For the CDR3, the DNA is TGCGCCAGCAGCCAAGATCCGAAGGAGGACCCTCAGCATTTT. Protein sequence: CASSQDPKEDPQHF.

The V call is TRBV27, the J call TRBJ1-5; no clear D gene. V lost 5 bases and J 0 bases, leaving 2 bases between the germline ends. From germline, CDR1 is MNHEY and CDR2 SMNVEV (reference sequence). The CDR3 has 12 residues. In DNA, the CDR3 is TGTGCCAGCAGTACTAGCAATCAGCCCCAGCATTTT. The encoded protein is CASSTSNQPQHF.

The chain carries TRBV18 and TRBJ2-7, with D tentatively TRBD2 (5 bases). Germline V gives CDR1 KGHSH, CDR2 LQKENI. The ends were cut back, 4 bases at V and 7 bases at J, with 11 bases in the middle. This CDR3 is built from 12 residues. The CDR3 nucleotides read TGTGCCAGCTCACTGGGGTCGGGAGAGCAGTACTTC. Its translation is CASSLGSGEQYF. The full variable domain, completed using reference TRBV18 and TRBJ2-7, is NAGVMQNPRHLVRRRGQEARLRCSPMKGHSHVYWYRQLPEEGLKFMVYLQKENIIDESGMPKERFSAEFPKEGPSILRIQQVVRGDSAAYFCASSLGSGEQYFGPGTRLTVT.

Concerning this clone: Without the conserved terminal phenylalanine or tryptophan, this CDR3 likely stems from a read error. DNA for the CDR3: TGTGCCAGCAGCTTCATCGCAGGACGGGCCCTCTATGGCTACACCCTC. Translated: CASSFIAGRALYGYTL. The chain uses TRBV7-9 and TRBJ1-2; D remains unclear. V lost 3 bases, J lost 4 bases, and 18 bases lay in between. Per germline, CDR1 SEHNR and CDR2 FQNEAQ (reference sequence). The CDR3 runs 16 residues.

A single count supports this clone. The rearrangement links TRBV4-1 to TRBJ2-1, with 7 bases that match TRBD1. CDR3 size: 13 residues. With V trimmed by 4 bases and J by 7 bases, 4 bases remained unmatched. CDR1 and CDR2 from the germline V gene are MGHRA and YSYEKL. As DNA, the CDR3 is TGCGCCAGCAGCCCCGGGACAGTAAATGAGCAGTTCTTC. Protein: CASSPGTVNEQFF.